Sequencing of this TCR beta chain was carried out in a study of T cell repertoires in cytomegalovirus infection. This clonotype was seen ten or more times. TCRdb reanalysed the reads using MiXCR and keeps one entry per CDR3 protein. The sample shows hundreds of thousands of distinct CDR3 sequences, 24% of them seen only once. The CDR3 has 14 residues. Trimming stripped 0 bases from V and 3 bases from J, with 8 bases between. The V gene's germline CDR1 is WNHNN and CDR2 SYGVQD (reference sequence). Sequencing was done on a sample of CD8+ T cells from PBMCs. The rearrangement joins TRBV10-1 to TRBJ1-1; D call uncertain. This receptor was taken from a human donor in good health (CMV status not recorded). Some clones in this sample may be carry-over from other donors' samples. The CDR3 DNA is TGCGCCAGCAGTGAGTCGCTAAGGGACACTGAAGCTTTCTTT. It is translated as CASSESLRDTEAFF.